The clone carrying this T cell receptor beta chain has at least ten counts. This CDR3 region has 13 residues. V shed 5 bases and J shed 0 bases, with 7 bases lying between them. These data belong to a study of Graves' ophthalmopathy and Graves' hyperthyroidism. Amplified TCR beta CDR3 regions were obtained using RNA transcripts as template. The first-round RT-PCR employed HTBI primers together with the Qiagen OneStep RT-PCR kit. A multiplex PCR was then performed as the second round. TCRdb redid the calling of the multiplex PCR reads with MiXCR, one entry per CDR3 protein. The sample contains about 400,000 distinct CDR3 sequences, about 17% of which appear only once.

The sequenced material came from peripheral blood. The receptor was isolated from a woman aged 18 to 35 with Graves' ophthalmopathy. The chain has TRBV12-3 or TRBV12-4 and TRBJ1-1; D is ambiguous. CDR3 region: CASSRYMNTEAFF. DNA for the CDR3: TGTGCCAGCAGTCGCTACATGAACACTGAAGCTTTCTTT.